A single sample is the source of the 10 T cell receptor beta chains below, sequenced in a study of glioma-infiltrating T cells. Amplification of TCR alpha and beta CDR3 regions from RNA used iRepertoire nested multiplex PCR. One entry per CDR3 protein, called by TCRdb with MiXCR from the multiplex PCR reads. The table lists under 200,000 distinct CDR3 sequences, more than 35% of them singletons. Material: glioma tissue, nonneoplastic brain tissue, or PBMCs (not recorded which). Every receptor here comes from a human donor with low-grade glioma or glioblastoma, undergoing nonglioma brain surgery, or in good health (not recorded which).

On this clonotype itself: Its ends do not fully match the called genes, so a read error is possible. The chain combines TRBV12-3 or TRBV12-4 with TRBJ2-1; TRBD2 agrees at 12 bases. This CDR3 contains 16 residues. The CDR3 DNA is TGTGCCAGCACTCGATCAGGACTAGCGGGATACAATGAGCAGTTCTTT. As protein: CASTRSGLAGYNEQFF.

The J gene is TRBJ2-1, the V gene TRBV6-2 or TRBV6-3; TRBD2 matches 10 bases. The CDR3 covers 13 residues. Germline V lookup: CDR1 MNHEY, CDR2 SVGEGT. Losses at the gene ends were 6 bases for V and 9 bases for J; bases not matched to a gene: 5. As DNA, the CDR3 is TGTGCCAGCAGCCGATCTAGCGGGAGTGAGCAGTTCTTC. Protein product: CASSRSSGSEQFF.

As for this clonotype: An end of the junction does not agree with germline; a read error may underlie this. The chain has TRBV19 and TRBJ1-6; maybe TRBD1 (6 bases). The CDR3 covers 16 residues. CDR1 and CDR2 from the germline V gene are LNHDA and SQIVND (reference sequence). The CDR3 reads CASSPQQGFDNSPLQF. The CDR3 bases are TGTGCCAGTAGTCCACAACAGGGATTCGATAATTCACCCCTCCAATTT.

The chain links TRBV19 to TRBJ1-5; no clear D. Germline values: CDR1 LNHDA, CDR2 SQIVND (reference sequence). CDR3 length: 15 residues. V was trimmed by 2 bases and J by 5 bases, leaving 13 bases between them. The CDR3 reads CASSIKEGNYQPQHF. The CDR3 DNA reads as TGTGCCAGTAGTATAAAAGAAGGGAACTATCAGCCCCAGCATTTT.

In its sample, this clonotype was seen a few times. The genes are TRBV2 and TRBJ2-5; tentatively, D is TRBD1 (6 bases). Trimming took off 6 bases at V and 2 bases at J, with 10 bases between the two ends. The CDR3 is made up of 13 amino acids. Germline CDR1 and CDR2: SNHLY and FYNNEI. The CDR3 here is CASRWDTQETQYF. The CDR3 DNA follows: TGTGCCAGCAGATGGGACACACAAGAGACCCAGTACTTC.

This clonotype has only a few counts. V and J are TRBV18 and TRBJ2-5, with TRBD2 as a possible D gene (5 bases). In germline, CDR1 is KGHSH, CDR2 LQKENI. This CDR3 is 13 amino acids long. V dropped 3 bases and J dropped 4 bases, with 9 bases sitting between them. The CDR3 is CASSPTRGETQYF. The CDR3 coding sequence is TGTGCCAGCTCACCCACCCGGGGAGAGACCCAGTACTTC.

A word on this clonotype: This may stem from a read error, because a much larger clone lies one nucleotide away. The chain recombines TRBV6-1 with TRBJ1-5, with D maybe TRBD1 (6 bases). This CDR3 is built from 13 residues. Germline loops: CDR1 MNHNS, CDR2 SASEGT. The CDR3, as DNA: TGTGCCATCAGTGACAGGAGGAATCAGCCCCAGCATTTT. It yields the protein CAISDRRNQPQHF.

This clonotype has more than one count but fewer than ten. This rearrangement joins TRBV7-7 to TRBJ2-5; TRBD1 matches 9 bases. Germline V gene data show CDR1 as SSHAT and CDR2 as FNYEAQ (reference sequence). J gave up 5 bases and V 5 bases, and 6 bases lay outside the gene matches. This CDR3 comprises 14 residues. For the CDR3, the DNA is TGTGCCAGCAGCCCAGGGACAGGGATGGAGACCCAGTACTTC. It is translated as CASSPGTGMETQYF.

This clonotype was picked up a small number of times. The CDR3 reads CASSSRDTPYEQYF. Written as DNA, the CDR3 is TGTGCCAGCAGCTCGCGGGACACCCCCTACGAGCAGTACTTC. V is TRBV7-8 and J is TRBJ2-7; tentatively, D is TRBD1 or TRBD2 (6 bases each). V was cut by 4 bases and J by 2 bases, with 12 bases left in between. CDR3 size: 14 residues. CDR1 is SGHVS and CDR2 is FQNEAQ in the germline V gene. Variable domain in full (rest from reference TRBV7-8 and TRBJ2-7): GAGVSQSPRYKVAKRGQDVALRCDPISGHVSLFWYQQALGQGPEFLTYFQNEAQLDKSGLPSDRFFAERPEGSVSTLKIQRTQQEDSAVYLCASSSRDTPYEQYFGPGTRLTVT.

This clonotype was counted between two and nine times. A much larger clone differs from this one at a single base, so this may be a read error. This chain uses TRBV6-8 with TRBJ1-1, with no clear D. In germline, CDR1 is MNHGY, CDR2 SAAAGT. There are 12 residues in the CDR3. The CDR3 spells CASSSGNTEALF. The DNA for the CDR3 is TGTGCCAGCAGTTCGGGGAACACTGAAGCTTTATTT.